A selection of T cell receptor beta chains follows, all from one sample in a study of T cell changes during pregnancy in multiple sclerosis. Generated by immunoSEQ multiplex PCR, the TCRdb table keeps only in-frame clones and is missing some. The data hold 65,000 to 95,000 clones, with 90% to 95% observed a single time. Specimen: peripheral blood, collected after pregnancy. Receptors originate from a female donor in good health, enrolled as a control in a pregnancy study. Each CDR3 is given with its conserved first and last residue. Each record gives: V gene, J gene, clone size, D gene, CDR3 protein, CDR3 DNA. A D gene is named only where the DNA matches it firmly. Only some rows state a clone size, as once, few, many or a class for expanded clones.

>TRBV7-9|TRBJ2-7|-|-
CASSPRGWQGYYEQYF
TGTGCCAGCAGCCCTAGGGGCTGGCAGGGATACTACGAGCAGTACTTC
>TRBV7-2|TRBJ2-7|-|TRBD1
CASSLRTGDSYEQYF
TGTGCCAGCAGCTTAAGGACAGGCGATTCCTACGAGCAGTACTTC
>TRBV6-6|TRBJ2-5|-|TRBD2
CASRLAGGETQYF
TGTGCCAGCAGACTAGCGGGAGGAGAGACCCAGTACTTC
>TRBV7-2|TRBJ1-3|-|-
CASKGTGSGNTIYF
TGTGCCAGCAAGGGAACAGGGTCTGGAAACACCATATATTTT
>TRBV2|TRBJ2-2|-|TRBD1
CASSPRGAGGELFF
TGTGCCAGCAGTCCCCGGGGAGCAGGGGGCGAGCTGTTTTTT
>TRBV18|TRBJ2-7|-|TRBD1
CASSPSGQGYEQYF
TGTGCCAGCTCACCTTCGGGACAGGGGTACGAGCAGTACTTC
>TRBV27|TRBJ1-3|-|TRBD1
CASSFSDRVGNTIYF
TGTGCCAGCAGTTTTTCGGACAGGGTGGGAAACACCATATATTTT
>TRBV18|TRBJ2-3|few|TRBD2
CASSPTSSGRRSTDTQYF
TGTGCCAGCTCACCCACCTCTAGCGGGAGACGAAGCACAGATACGCAGTATTTT
>TRBV11-2|TRBJ2-7|-|-
CASSPIEGWSSYEQYF
TGTGCCAGCAGCCCAATCGAGGGTTGGAGCTCCTACGAGCAGTACTTC
>TRBV7-3|TRBJ1-1|-|TRBD1
CASSATGGYTEAFF
TGTGCCAGCAGCGCGACAGGGGGCTACACTGAAGCTTTCTTT